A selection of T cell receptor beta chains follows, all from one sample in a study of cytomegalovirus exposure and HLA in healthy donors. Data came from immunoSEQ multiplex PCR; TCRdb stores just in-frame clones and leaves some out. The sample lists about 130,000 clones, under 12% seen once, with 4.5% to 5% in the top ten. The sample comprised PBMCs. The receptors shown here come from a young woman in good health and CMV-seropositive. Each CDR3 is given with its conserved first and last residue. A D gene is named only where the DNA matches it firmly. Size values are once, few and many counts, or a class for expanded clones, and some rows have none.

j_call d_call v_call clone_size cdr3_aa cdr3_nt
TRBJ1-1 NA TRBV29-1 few CSVDVGQNTEAFF TGCAGCGTTGATGTTGGGCAGAACACTGAAGCTTTCTTT
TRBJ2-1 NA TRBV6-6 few CASSSRGADNEQFF TGTGCCAGCAGTTCCCGGGGGGCCGACAATGAGCAGTTCTTC
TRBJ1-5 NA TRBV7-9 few CASSPLGGNQPQHF TGTGCCAGCAGCCCATTGGGGGGAAATCAGCCCCAGCATTTT
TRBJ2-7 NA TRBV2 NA CASSDINISYEQYF TGTGCCAGCAGTGATATCAACATTTCCTACGAGCAGTACTTC
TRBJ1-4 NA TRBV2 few CASRPQGPANEKLFF TGTGCCAGCAGGCCCCAGGGGCCTGCTAATGAAAAACTGTTTTTT
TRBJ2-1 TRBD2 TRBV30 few CAWDSLAGARGEQFF TGTGCCTGGGATTCTCTAGCGGGAGCTCGCGGTGAGCAGTTCTTC
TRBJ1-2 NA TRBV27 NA CASSLSNRAHGYTF TGTGCCAGCAGTTTATCCAACAGGGCGCATGGCTACACCTTC
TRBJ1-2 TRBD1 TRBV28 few CASSLGTGLYGYTF TGTGCCAGCAGTTTAGGGACAGGGCTCTATGGCTACACCTTC
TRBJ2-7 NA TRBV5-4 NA CASSPTKALYEQYF TGTGCCAGCTCCCCGACGAAAGCGCTCTACGAGCAGTACTTC
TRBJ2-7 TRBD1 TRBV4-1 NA CASSQPAGQGSYEQYF TGCGCCAGCAGCCAACCCGCGGGACAGGGATCCTACGAGCAGTACTTC
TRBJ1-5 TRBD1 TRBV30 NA CAWRTTGGPNQPQHF TGTGCCTGGAGGACCACAGGGGGCCCCAATCAGCCCCAGCATTTT
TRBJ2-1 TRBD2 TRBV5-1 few CASSLVAGGPGEQFF TGCGCCAGCAGCTTGGTTGCGGGAGGGCCAGGGGAGCAGTTCTTC
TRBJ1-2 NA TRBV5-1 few CASRQLTNYGYTF TGCGCCAGCCGTCAGTTGACTAACTATGGCTACACCTTC
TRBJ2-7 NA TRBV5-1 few CASSAQITGRQYF TGCGCCAGCAGCGCCCAGATTACAGGGCGACAGTACTTC
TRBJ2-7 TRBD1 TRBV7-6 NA CASGAGTGWGEQYF TGTGCCAGCGGAGCCGGGACAGGGTGGGGCGAGCAGTACTTC
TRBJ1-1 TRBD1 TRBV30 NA CAWNRGTTEAFF TGTGCCTGGAACAGGGGGACCACTGAAGCTTTCTTT
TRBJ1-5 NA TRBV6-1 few CASSEREYSNQPQHF TGTGCCAGCAGCGAACGGGAATATAGCAATCAGCCCCAGCATTTT
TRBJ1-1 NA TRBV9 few CASSVSYREGTEAFF TGTGCCAGCAGCGTAAGTTACAGGGAGGGAACTGAAGCTTTCTTT